This T cell receptor (beta chain) was identified in a study of OX40 agonist ivuxolimab in advanced cancers. Study details: Given to patients was ivuxolimab, an agonistic anti-OX40 (CD134) antibody.

Sequencing was performed with immunoSEQ multiplex PCR; in TCRdb, only in-frame clones are kept and a portion is missing. The table has approximately 25,000 clones, about 86% seen once. This receptor was identified in an adult with an advanced solid tumor such as melanoma, head and neck, liver or kidney cancer. The starting material was CD4+ or CD8+ T cells sorted from blood, obtained in a trial of the OX40 agonist ivuxolimab.

CDR3 coding DNA: TGTGCCAGCAGTTTAGAACAGGGGTCGGGGAACGAGCAGTACTTC. Translated: CASSLEQGSGNEQYF. V and J are TRBV28 and TRBJ2-7, with 7 bases matching TRBD1. Trimming at V came to 2 bases and at J to 5 bases, leaving 9 bases not matched to a gene. The germline CDR1 and CDR2 sequences are MDHEN and SYDVKM. CDR3 length equals 15 residues.